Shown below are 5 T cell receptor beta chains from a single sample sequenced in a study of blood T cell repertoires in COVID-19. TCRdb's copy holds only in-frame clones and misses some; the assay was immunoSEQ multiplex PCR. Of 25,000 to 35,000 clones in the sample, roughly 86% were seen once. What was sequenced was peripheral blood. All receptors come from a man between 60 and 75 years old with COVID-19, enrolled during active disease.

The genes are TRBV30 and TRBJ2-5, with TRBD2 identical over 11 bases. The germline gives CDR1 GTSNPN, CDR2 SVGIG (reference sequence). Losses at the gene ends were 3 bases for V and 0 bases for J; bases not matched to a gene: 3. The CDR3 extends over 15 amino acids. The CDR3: CAWRGTSGDQETQYF. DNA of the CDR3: TGTGCCTGGAGAGGGACTAGCGGAGACCAAGAGACCCAGTACTTC. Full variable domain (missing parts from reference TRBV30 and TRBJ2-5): SQTIHQWPATLVQPVGSPLSLECTVEGTSNPNLYWYRQAAGRGLQLLFYSVGIGQISSEVPQNLSASRPQDRQFILSSKKLLLSDSGFYLCAWRGTSGDQETQYFGPGTRLLVL.

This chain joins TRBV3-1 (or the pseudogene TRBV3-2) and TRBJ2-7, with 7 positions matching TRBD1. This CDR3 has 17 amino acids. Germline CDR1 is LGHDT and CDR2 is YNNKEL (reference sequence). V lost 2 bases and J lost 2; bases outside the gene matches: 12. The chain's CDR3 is CASSQRQRQGETYEQYF. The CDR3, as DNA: TGTGCCAGCAGCCAACGGCAGAGACAGGGCGAGACCTACGAGCAGTACTTC.

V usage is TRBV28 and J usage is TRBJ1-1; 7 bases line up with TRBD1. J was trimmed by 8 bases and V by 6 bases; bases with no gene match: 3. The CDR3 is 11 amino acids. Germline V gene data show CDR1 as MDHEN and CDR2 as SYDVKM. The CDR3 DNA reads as TGTGCCAGCAGGCAGGGGGTCGAAGCTTTCTTT. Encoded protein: CASRQGVEAFF.

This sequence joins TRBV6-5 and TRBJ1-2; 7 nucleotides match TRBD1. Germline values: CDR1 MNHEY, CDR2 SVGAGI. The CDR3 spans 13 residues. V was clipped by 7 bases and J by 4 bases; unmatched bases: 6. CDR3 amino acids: CASISDRFYGYTF. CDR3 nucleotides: TGTGCCAGCATTTCGGACAGGTTCTATGGCTACACCTTC.

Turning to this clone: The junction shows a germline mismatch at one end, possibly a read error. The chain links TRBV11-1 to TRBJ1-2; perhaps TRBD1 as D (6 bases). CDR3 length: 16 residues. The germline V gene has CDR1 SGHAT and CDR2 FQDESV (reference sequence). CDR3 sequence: CASKVLAGDLIPMLDF. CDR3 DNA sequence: TGTGCCAGCAAGGTGTTGGCAGGGGATCTTATCCCTATGCTCGACTTC. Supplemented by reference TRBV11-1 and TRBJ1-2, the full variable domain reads EAEVAQSPRYKITEKSQAVAFWCDPISGHATLYWYRQILGQGPELLVQFQDESVVDDSQLPKDRFSAERLKGVDSTLKIQPAELGDSAMYLCASKVLAGDLIPMLDFGSGTRLTVV.